A selection of T cell receptor beta chains follows, all from one sample in a study of blood T cells in healthy people across ages. TCRdb recomputed calls from the 5' RACE reads with MiXCR, one row per CDR3 protein. Altogether hundreds of thousands of distinct CDR3 sequences are present, about 42% being singletons, with the ten largest covering about 21%. The sample comprised blood. The receptors shown here come from a man between 60 and 75 years old in good health. CDR3s include the opening cysteine and the closing phenylalanine or tryptophan. A D gene is named only where the DNA matches it firmly. Not all rows give a size; the values are once, few, many and, for expanded clones, a class.

TRBJ2-3 | NA | TRBD1 | TRBV11-3 | 16 | CASSTRQGGGTDTQYF | TGTGCCAGCAGCACTCGACAGGGGGGGGGGACAGATACGCAGTATTTT
TRBJ2-1 | NA | TRBD2 | TRBV4-3 | 16 | CASSRGRAGSYNEQFF | TGCGCCAGCAGCCGGGGGAGGGCAGGGTCCTACAATGAGCAGTTCTTC
TRBJ2-7 | few | NA | TRBV7-9 | 14 | CASSRTEGSYEQYF | TGTGCCAGCAGCCGCACGGAAGGCAGCTACGAGCAGTACTTC
TRBJ1-2 | NA | NA | TRBV10-3 | 17 | CAISDPRLGRVSDGYTF | TGTGCCATCAGTGACCCACGCTTAGGCAGGGTTTCCGATGGCTACACCTTC
TRBJ1-1 | few | NA | TRBV20-1 | 16 | CSANLIQGSGGTEAFF | TGCAGTGCTAACCTAATACAGGGTAGCGGGGGCACTGAAGCTTTCTTT
TRBJ2-1 | few | TRBD1 | TRBV6-5 | 15 | CATATGGLTYNEQFF | TGTGCCACCGCGACAGGGGGCCTAACCTACAATGAGCAGTTCTTC
TRBJ2-6 | few | NA | TRBV9 | 15 | CASSPQGIGANVLTF | TGTGCCAGCAGCCCCCAAGGAATTGGGGCCAACGTCCTGACTTTC
TRBJ1-1 | NA | NA | TRBV4-1 | 14 | CASSQKPGNTEAFF | TGCGCCAGCAGCCAAAAGCCGGGGAACACTGAAGCTTTCTTT
TRBJ1-5 | NA | TRBD1 | TRBV28 | 16 | CASVRPRGQGNQPQHF | TGTGCCAGCGTTAGACCAAGAGGACAGGGCAATCAGCCCCAGCATTTT
TRBJ1-2 | few | NA | TRBV6-6 | 13 | CASSYMEKDGYTF | TGTGCCAGCAGTTACATGGAGAAGGATGGCTACACCTTC
TRBJ1-5 | NA | NA | TRBV12-3/TRBV12-4 | 12 | CASTRRTGPQHF | TGTGCCAGCACCCGGAGAACGGGGCCCCAGCATTTT
TRBJ2-3 | NA | TRBD1 | TRBV12-3/TRBV12-4 | 14 | CASSSGQGKDTQYF | TGTGCCAGCAGTTCCGGACAGGGGAAAGATACGCAGTATTTT
TRBJ2-5 | NA | NA | TRBV7-9 | 16 | CASTRGTQPFQETQYF | TGTGCCAGCACCAGGGGTACACAACCTTTCCAAGAGACCCAGTACTTC
TRBJ1-2 | few | NA | TRBV29-1 | 11 | CSAVENYGYTF | TGCAGCGCGGTGGAAAACTATGGCTACACCTTC
TRBJ2-1 | NA | TRBD2 | TRBV18 | 15 | CASSRTSGGMDEQFF | TGTGCCAGCTCAAGGACTAGCGGGGGGATGGATGAGCAGTTCTTC
TRBJ1-6 | few | TRBD1 | TRBV6-1 | 17 | CASSGTARQGANSPLHF | TGTGCCAGCAGTGGGACTGCTCGACAGGGGGCAAATTCACCCCTCCACTTT
TRBJ2-1 | few | TRBD1 | TRBV10-3 | 13 | CAIGLGGLNEQFF | TGTGCCATCGGCCTAGGGGGCTTGAATGAGCAGTTCTTC
TRBJ1-2 | NA | NA | TRBV7-6 | 15 | CASSPSTPRSYGYTF | TGTGCCAGCAGCCCTTCCACTCCCCGATCCTATGGCTACACCTTC
TRBJ2-4 | once | NA | TRBV20-1 | 18 | CSASSEANPVGTKNIQYF | TGCAGTGCTAGTTCGGAAGCCAACCCCGTGGGGACCAAAAACATTCAGTACTTC
TRBJ1-1 | NA | NA | TRBV6-6 | 14 | CASSWTRDGTEAFF | TGTGCCAGCAGTTGGACCCGGGACGGCACTGAAGCTTTCTTT
TRBJ2-7 | many | TRBD2 | TRBV29-1 | 12 | CSVGEGTYEQYF | TGCAGCGTTGGGGAGGGTACCTACGAGCAGTACTTC
TRBJ1-2 | few | NA | TRBV4-3 | 13 | CASSPGRGYGYTF | TGCGCCAGCAGCCCCGGAAGGGGCTATGGCTACACCTTC
TRBJ1-2 | NA | NA | TRBV5-1 | 13 | CASSSDSLYGYTF | TGCGCCAGCAGCTCCGACAGCTTGTATGGCTACACCTTC
TRBJ2-3 | NA | TRBD1 | TRBV5-1 | 15 | CASSPDQRGPDTQYF | TGCGCCAGCAGCCCGGACCAAAGGGGGCCAGATACGCAGTATTTT
TRBJ2-7 | NA | TRBD2 | TRBV7-2 | 17 | CASSQQGTSGGSYEQYF | TGTGCCAGCAGCCAACAGGGGACTAGCGGGGGCTCCTACGAGCAGTACTTC
TRBJ2-7 | NA | TRBD1 | TRBV15 | 16 | CATSRVSDRGDYEQYF | TGTGCCACCAGCAGAGTCTCCGACAGGGGAGACTACGAGCAGTACTTC
TRBJ1-2 | NA | TRBD1 | TRBV29-1 | 15 | CSVEDRTGGDYDYTF | TGCAGCGTTGAAGATAGGACAGGTGGAGACTATGACTACACCTTC
TRBJ2-7 | NA | TRBD1 | TRBV7-9 | 14 | CATSGGQGPYEQYF | TGTGCCACCTCAGGGGGACAGGGACCCTACGAGCAGTACTTC
TRBJ2-1 | NA | NA | TRBV9 | 15 | CASSTFLSTYNEQFF | TGTGCCAGCAGCACTTTCCTTTCTACGTACAATGAGCAGTTCTTC
TRBJ2-3 | NA | NA | TRBV10-3 | 13 | CAISPDDTDTQYF | TGTGCCATCAGCCCTGATGATACGGATACGCAGTATTTT
TRBJ2-5 | NA | NA | TRBV18 | 14 | CASSGGGGQETLYF | TGTGCCAGCTCCGGCGGCGGGGGCCAAGAGACCCTGTACTTC
TRBJ2-7 | few | NA | TRBV27 | 14 | CASSATGTPGEQYF | TGTGCCAGCAGTGCGACCGGGACGCCGGGCGAGCAGTACTTC
TRBJ1-1 | few | NA | TRBV5-1 | 13 | CASSLGQGAEAFF | TGCGCCAGCAGCTTGGGGCAGGGAGCTGAAGCTTTCTTT
TRBJ2-1 | NA | TRBD1 | TRBV20-1 | 15 | CSASKYRGYYNEQFF | TGCAGTGCTAGCAAATACAGGGGGTACTACAATGAGCAGTTCTTC
TRBJ2-5 | NA | NA | TRBV11-2 | 14 | CASSLHIDQETQYF | TGTGCCAGCAGCCTACACATTGACCAAGAGACCCAGTACTTC
TRBJ2-7 | few | NA | TRBV28 | 13 | CASKEGLSYEQYF | TGTGCCAGCAAGGAGGGCCTCTCCTACGAGCAGTACTTC
TRBJ2-7 | NA | TRBD2 | TRBV7-2 | 15 | CASSLVSGAGNEQYF | TGTGCCAGCAGCTTAGTTAGCGGGGCAGGTAATGAGCAGTACTTC
TRBJ2-7 | NA | NA | TRBV12-3/TRBV12-4 | 12 | CAIQAGVHEQYF | TGTGCCATACAAGCAGGGGTACATGAGCAGTACTTC
TRBJ2-3 | many | NA | TRBV20-1 | 12 | CSAKGRSATQYF | TGCAGTGCTAAGGGCAGAAGTGCTACGCAGTATTTT
TRBJ2-7 | NA | NA | TRBV6-6 | 14 | CASSYSRSTYEQYF | TGTGCCAGCAGTTACTCGAGGTCGACCTACGAGCAGTACTTC
TRBJ2-1 | NA | NA | TRBV5-1 | 13 | CASSSDSNNEQFF | TGCGCCAGCAGCTCCGACAGTAACAATGAGCAGTTCTTC
TRBJ2-5 | NA | TRBD2 | TRBV7-2 | 17 | CASSIGTSGLSQETQYF | TGTGCCAGCAGCATCGGGACTAGCGGGTTATCCCAAGAGACCCAGTACTTC
TRBJ2-7 | few | TRBD1 | TRBV7-8 | 16 | CASSLERTGGSYEQYF | TGTGCCAGCAGCTTAGAGCGGACAGGGGGCTCCTACGAGCAGTACTTC
TRBJ1-6 | few | NA | TRBV3-1 | 14 | CASSQVEMYSPLHF | TGTGCCAGCAGCCAAGTGGAGATGTATTCACCCCTCCACTTT
TRBJ1-1 | once | TRBD1 | TRBV20-1 | 15 | CSARDPNSETGIAFF | TGCAGTGCTAGAGACCCAAATTCCGAGACAGGGATAGCTTTCTTT
TRBJ2-1 | NA | NA | TRBV4-3 | 18 | CASSQDGGLRGDYNEQFF | TGCGCCAGCAGCCAAGATGGGGGACTGCGCGGAGATTACAATGAGCAGTTCTTC
TRBJ2-7 | NA | NA | TRBV4-1 | 16 | CASSQAASSSYNEQYF | TGCGCCAGCAGCCAAGCGGCTTCTAGCTCCTACAATGAGCAGTACTTC
TRBJ2-1 | NA | NA | TRBV4-1 | 14 | CASSQAALAREQFF | TGCGCCAGCAGCCAAGCCGCCCTAGCGCGGGAGCAGTTCTTC
TRBJ2-3 | NA | NA | TRBV12-3/TRBV12-4 | 15 | CASSSRRDSTDTQYF | TGTGCCAGCAGTTCTCGGAGGGACAGCACAGATACGCAGTATTTT
TRBJ2-7 | NA | TRBD1 | TRBV11-2 | 16 | CASSSYPGAGGYEQYF | TGTGCCAGCAGCTCCTACCCTGGGGCAGGGGGCTACGAGCAGTACTTC
TRBJ2-5 | once | TRBD2 | TRBV5-5 | 16 | CASSLAEGLATETQYF | TGTGCCAGCAGCTTGGCCGAGGGACTAGCTACGGAGACCCAGTACTTC
TRBJ2-7 | many | NA | TRBV4-3 | 14 | CASSQDRFSYEQYF | TGCGCCAGCAGCCAAGACAGGTTCTCCTACGAGCAGTACTTC
TRBJ1-2 | NA | NA | TRBV5-1 | 14 | CASSPQQGLRGYTF | TGCGCCAGCAGCCCGCAACAGGGTCTACGTGGCTACACCTTC
TRBJ2-1 | NA | TRBD2 | TRBV7-2 | 16 | CASSQSGTSVLNEQFF | TGTGCCAGCAGCCAATCCGGGACTAGCGTACTCAATGAGCAGTTCTTC
TRBJ2-7 | NA | NA | TRBV4-1 | 16 | CASSILGRRIYNEQYF | TGCGCCAGCAGCATCCTGGGACGGAGAATCTACAATGAGCAGTACTTC